The clone carrying this T cell receptor (beta chain) was observed a single time. The data are from a study of T cell changes during pregnancy in multiple sclerosis. TCRdb's copy holds only in-frame clones and misses some; the assay was immunoSEQ multiplex PCR. Here the sample spans tens of thousands of clones, roughly 87% being singletons. There are 14 residues in the CDR3. Germline loops: CDR1 MNHNY, CDR2 SVGAGI (reference sequence). J lost 5 bases, V lost 7 bases, and 10 bases had no gene match. V and J are TRBV6-6 and TRBJ1-2; 7 bases fit TRBD1. The TCR sequence derives from a female donor with multiple sclerosis, enrolled in a pregnancy study. This specimen was CD4+ T cells from peripheral blood mononuclear cells, taken in the first trimester of pregnancy. The CDR3 sequence: CASTTLGGEYGYTF. The CDR3, as DNA: TGTGCCAGCACCACTTTAGGGGGCGAGTATGGCTACACCTTC.